This is a list of T cell receptor beta chains from one sample in a study of T cell responses to AZD1222 COVID-19 vaccine. The data were produced by immunoSEQ multiplex PCR, yet TCRdb's version contains in-frame clones alone and is incomplete. The sample carries 190,000 or so clones, about 88% recorded once. Sequences were derived from peripheral blood, sampled 28 days after the second AZD1222 dose. These receptors came from an adult who received the AZD1222 COVID-19 vaccine. CDR3s include the opening cysteine and the closing phenylalanine or tryptophan. The D gene is left open where the match is weak. Only some rows state a clone size, as once, few, many or a class for expanded clones.

TRBV19,TRBJ1-5,-,-,CASTWTAYSNQPQHF,TGTGCCAGTACCTGGACAGCCTATAGCAATCAGCCCCAGCATTTT
TRBV3-1/TRBV3-2,TRBJ2-1,-,TRBD2,CASSQGGGNNEQFF,TGTGCCAGCAGCCAAGGGGGAGGGAACAATGAGCAGTTCTTC
TRBV7-7,TRBJ2-1,-,-,CASSLGAGGNEQFF,TGTGCTAGCAGCTTAGGAGCCGGTGGTAATGAGCAGTTCTTC
TRBV6-2/TRBV6-3,TRBJ2-7,few,-,CASSYSVGPPYEQYF,TGTGCCAGCAGTTATTCGGTGGGACCTCCCTACGAGCAGTACTTC
TRBV4-3,TRBJ2-2,-,-,CASSQVAGGIGELFF,TGCGCCAGCAGCCAAGTCGCCGGGGGCATCGGGGAGCTGTTTTTT
TRBV7-2,TRBJ2-5,-,-,CASSLWFGTPIVGTQYF,TGTGCCAGCAGCTTATGGTTCGGGACCCCAATAGTCGGGACCCAGTACTTC
TRBV5-5,TRBJ2-6,-,-,CASSLAAGSGANVLTF,TGTGCCAGCAGCTTGGCCGCCGGTTCTGGGGCCAACGTCCTGACTTTC
TRBV6-5,TRBJ1-2,-,TRBD1,CASRHKDREGYTF,TGTGCCAGCAGACACAAGGACAGGGAGGGCTACACCTTC
TRBV13,TRBJ2-1,-,TRBD2,CASRRLAGGPSYNEQFF,TGTGCCAGCAGGCGACTAGCGGGAGGGCCCTCCTACAATGAGCAGTTCTTC
TRBV9,TRBJ1-5,once,-,CASSVRGDNQPQHF,TGTGCCAGCAGCGTTCGGGGAGACAATCAGCCCCAGCATTTT
TRBV27,TRBJ2-3,-,TRBD2,CASSALAGVTDTQYF,TGTGCCAGCAGCGCACTAGCGGGAGTGACAGATACGCAGTATTTT
TRBV28,TRBJ2-7,-,TRBD2,CASTSGSFGEQYF,TGTGCCAGCACCAGCGGGAGCTTTGGCGAGCAGTACTTC
TRBV12-2,TRBJ2-3,-,-,CASRLRLAELTDTQYF,TGTGCAAGTCGCTTAAGACTAGCGGAGCTCACAGATACGCAGTATTTT
TRBV19,TRBJ2-7,-,TRBD1,CASMRTGGHEQYF,TGTGCCAGTATGCGGACAGGGGGCCACGAGCAGTACTTC
TRBV9,TRBJ1-4,-,-,CASSVDGRSTNEKLFF,TGTGCCAGCAGCGTAGACGGGCGTAGCACTAATGAAAAACTGTTTTTT
TRBV11-3,TRBJ2-3,-,-,CASSTRSPGTDTQYF,TGTGCCAGCAGCACCCGGAGCCCGGGCACAGATACGCAGTATTTT
TRBV2,TRBJ2-3,-,-,CASRGVEAQYF,TGTGCCAGCAGGGGGGTTGAGGCGCAGTATTTT
TRBV4-3,TRBJ1-3,once,-,CASSPRPVVTGNTIYF,TGCGCCAGCAGCCCCAGACCCGTGGTAACTGGAAACACCATATATTTT
TRBV4-2,TRBJ1-1,-,-,CASSQVKTGPGRLGSRAEAFF,TGTGCCAGCAGCCAAGTCAAAACGGGCCCTGGGAGGCTTGGCTCAAGGGCTGAAGCTTTCTTT
TRBV7-7,TRBJ2-5,-,-,CASSTTPGLQETQYF,TGTGCTAGCAGCACCACCCCGGGACTTCAAGAGACCCAGTACTTC
TRBV4-3,TRBJ1-5,-,-,CASSQEGGISNQPQHF,TGCGCCAGCAGCCAAGAGGGAGGCATTAGCAATCAGCCCCAGCATTTT
TRBV5-1,TRBJ1-2,-,-,CASSLGGEAAVNGYTF,TGCGCCAGCAGCTTGGGGGGTGAAGCGGCCGTCAACGGCTACACCTTC
TRBV15,TRBJ1-1,-,-,CATSRQGQNTEAFF,TGTGCCACCAGCAGGCAGGGACAGAACACTGAAGCTTTCTTT
TRBV6-5,TRBJ2-1,-,-,CASTNGNEQFF,TGTGCCAGCACCAACGGCAATGAGCAGTTCTTC
TRBV2,TRBJ1-3,few,-,CASSGPGDSGNTIYF,TGTGCCAGCAGTGGTCCGGGGGATTCTGGAAACACCATATATTTT
TRBV6-5,TRBJ2-4,-,-,CASSRQDQNIQYF,TGTGCCAGCTCCCGACAGGATCAAAACATTCAGTACTTC
TRBV27,TRBJ1-5,-,-,CASSLTPGISNQPQHF,TGTGCCAGCAGTTTAACACCGGGCATCAGCAATCAGCCCCAGCATTTT